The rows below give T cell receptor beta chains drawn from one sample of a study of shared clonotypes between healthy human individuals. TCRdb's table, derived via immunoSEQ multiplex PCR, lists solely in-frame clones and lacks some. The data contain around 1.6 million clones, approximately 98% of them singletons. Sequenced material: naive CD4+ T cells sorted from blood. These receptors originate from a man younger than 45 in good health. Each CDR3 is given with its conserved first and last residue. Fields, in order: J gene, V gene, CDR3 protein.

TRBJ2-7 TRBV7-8 CASSLVGRGAKSYEQYF
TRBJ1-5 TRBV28 CASSRGLGNQPQHF
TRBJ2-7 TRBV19 CASSAPGGHSLEQYF
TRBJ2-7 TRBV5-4 CASSPFQGTYEQYF
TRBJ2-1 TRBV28 CASISGLAHSWFF
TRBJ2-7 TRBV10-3 CAISRTGNEQYF
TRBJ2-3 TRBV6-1 CASSALSGGRADTQYF
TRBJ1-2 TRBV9 CASSAAQGGYGYTF
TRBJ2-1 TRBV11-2 CASSSFSGSHYNEQFF
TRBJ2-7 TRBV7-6 CASSLVGQGVGEQYF
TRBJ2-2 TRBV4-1 CASSQDEGLVSGELFF
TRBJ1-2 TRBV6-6 CASSYGGRVNYGYTF
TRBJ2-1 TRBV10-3 CAISESVNDEQFF
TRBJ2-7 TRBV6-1 CASSEGVRHLYEQYF
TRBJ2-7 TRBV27 CASSYTSGNAYEQYF
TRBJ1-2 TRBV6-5 CASKRTGGGYTF
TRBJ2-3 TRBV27 CASSLSRGTDTQYF
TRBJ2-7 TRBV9 CASSEGPQSYEQYF
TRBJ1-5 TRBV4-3 CASSQGLGQPQHF
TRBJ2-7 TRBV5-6 CASSLVVGHTYEQYF
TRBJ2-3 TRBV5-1 CASSADRGTDTQYF
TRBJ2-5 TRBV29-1 CSVEGRAGSGETQYF